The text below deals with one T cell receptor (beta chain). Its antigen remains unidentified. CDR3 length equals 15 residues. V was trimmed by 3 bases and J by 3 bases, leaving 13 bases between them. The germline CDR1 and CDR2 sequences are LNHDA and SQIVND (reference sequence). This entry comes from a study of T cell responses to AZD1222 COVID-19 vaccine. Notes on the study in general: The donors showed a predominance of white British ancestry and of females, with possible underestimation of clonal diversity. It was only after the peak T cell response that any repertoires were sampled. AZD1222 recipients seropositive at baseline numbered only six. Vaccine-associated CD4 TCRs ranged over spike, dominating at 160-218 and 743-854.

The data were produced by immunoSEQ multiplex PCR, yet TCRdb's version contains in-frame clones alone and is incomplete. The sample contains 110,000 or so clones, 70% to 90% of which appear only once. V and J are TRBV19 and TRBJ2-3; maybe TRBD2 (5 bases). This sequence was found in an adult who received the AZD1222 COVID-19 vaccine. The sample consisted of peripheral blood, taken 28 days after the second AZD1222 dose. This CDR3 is CASSIRLGGTDTQYF. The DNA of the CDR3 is TGTGCCAGTAGTATCCGGCTAGGAGGAACAGATACGCAGTATTTT.